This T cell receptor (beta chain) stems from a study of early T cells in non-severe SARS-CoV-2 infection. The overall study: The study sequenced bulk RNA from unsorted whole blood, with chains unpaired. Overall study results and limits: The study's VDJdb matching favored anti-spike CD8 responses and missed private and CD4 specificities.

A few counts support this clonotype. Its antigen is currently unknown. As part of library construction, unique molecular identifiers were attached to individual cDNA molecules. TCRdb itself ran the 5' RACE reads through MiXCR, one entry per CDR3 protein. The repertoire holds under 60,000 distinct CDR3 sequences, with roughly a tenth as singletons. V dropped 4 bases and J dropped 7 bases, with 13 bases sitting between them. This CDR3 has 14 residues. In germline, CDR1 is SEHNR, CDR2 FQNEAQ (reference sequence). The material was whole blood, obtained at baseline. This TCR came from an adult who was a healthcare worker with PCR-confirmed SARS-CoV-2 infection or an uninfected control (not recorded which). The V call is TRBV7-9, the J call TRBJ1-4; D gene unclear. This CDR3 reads CASSSPWGGEKLFF. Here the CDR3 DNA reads TGTGCCAGCAGCTCTCCGTGGGGAGGTGAAAAACTGTTTTTT.